This T cell receptor (beta chain) was recorded in a study of shared clonotypes between healthy human individuals. Study summary: CD8 memory received one plate per donor, CD8 naive two, CD4 memory three and CD4 naive three.

Turning to this clone: Antigen: not known.

The CDR3 length is 15 residues. Germline V gene data show CDR1 as MGHDK and CDR2 as SYGVNS. Trimming removed 1 base from V and 10 bases from J; junction bases left unmatched: 7. General study findings and limits: Between a handful of donors, naive CD4 clonotypes were shared at a level of about 5%.

TCRdb's table, derived via immunoSEQ multiplex PCR, lists solely in-frame clones and lacks some. The data contain under 2.5 million clones, 85% to 95% of them singletons. Sequencing input: naive CD4+ T cells from PBMCs. Subset specified: CD45RA+ positively selected. This chain connects TRBV25-1 to TRBJ2-1; 10 bases are shared with TRBD1. The clonotype comes from a man in his late teens or twenties in good health. Some clones in this sample may be carry-over from other donors' samples. CDR3 sequence reads: CASSEWGQGSGEQFF. The CDR3 region has the DNA TGTGCCAGCAGTGAATGGGGACAGGGGAGCGGAGAGCAGTTCTTC.